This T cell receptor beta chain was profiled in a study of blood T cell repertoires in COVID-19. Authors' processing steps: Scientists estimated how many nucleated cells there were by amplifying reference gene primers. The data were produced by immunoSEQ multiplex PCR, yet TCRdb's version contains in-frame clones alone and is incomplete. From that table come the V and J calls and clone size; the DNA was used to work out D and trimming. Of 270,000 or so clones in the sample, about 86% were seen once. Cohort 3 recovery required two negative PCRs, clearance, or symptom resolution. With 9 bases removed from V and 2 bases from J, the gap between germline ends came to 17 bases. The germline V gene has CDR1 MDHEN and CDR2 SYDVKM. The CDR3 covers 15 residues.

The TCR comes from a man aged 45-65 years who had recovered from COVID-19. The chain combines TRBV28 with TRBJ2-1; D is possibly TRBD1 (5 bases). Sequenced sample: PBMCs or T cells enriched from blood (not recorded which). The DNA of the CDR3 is TGTGCCAGTGCTCTTTCATTGGGGCCCTACAATGAGCAGTTCTTC. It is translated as CASALSLGPYNEQFF.